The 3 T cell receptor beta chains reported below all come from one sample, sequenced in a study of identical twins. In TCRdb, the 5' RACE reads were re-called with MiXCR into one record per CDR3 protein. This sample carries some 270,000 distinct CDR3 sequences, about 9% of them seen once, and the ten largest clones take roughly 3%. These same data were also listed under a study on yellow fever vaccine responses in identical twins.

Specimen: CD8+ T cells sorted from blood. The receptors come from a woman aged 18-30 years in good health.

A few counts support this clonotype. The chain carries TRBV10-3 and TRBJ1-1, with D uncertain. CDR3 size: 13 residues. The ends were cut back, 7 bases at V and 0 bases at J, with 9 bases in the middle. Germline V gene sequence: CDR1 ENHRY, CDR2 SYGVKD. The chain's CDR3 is CAIMGGLNTEAFF. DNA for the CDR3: TGTGCCATCATGGGAGGGCTGAACACTGAAGCTTTCTTT.

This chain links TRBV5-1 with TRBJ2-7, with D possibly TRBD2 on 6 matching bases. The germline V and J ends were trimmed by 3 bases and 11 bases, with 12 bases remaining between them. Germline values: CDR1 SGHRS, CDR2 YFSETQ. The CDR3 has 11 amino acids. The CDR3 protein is CASSSWGEEYF. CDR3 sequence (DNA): TGCGCCAGCAGCTCCTGGGGGGAAGAGTACTTC.

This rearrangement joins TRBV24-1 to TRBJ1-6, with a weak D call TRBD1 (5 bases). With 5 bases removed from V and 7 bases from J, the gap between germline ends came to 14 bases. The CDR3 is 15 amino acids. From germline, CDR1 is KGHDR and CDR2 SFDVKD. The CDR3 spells CATSAGDGVNSPLHF. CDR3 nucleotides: TGTGCCACCAGTGCCGGGGACGGAGTCAATTCACCCCTCCACTTT.